This T cell receptor (beta chain) was sequenced in a study of beta chain features in type 1 diabetes listed by TCRdb under 2018. About the investigation overall: Patients and healthy donors did not differ in mean age, gender distribution, total cell number or subset yield. The study compared the TCRB repertoires of sorted circulating CD4+ T cell subsets in recently diagnosed type 1 diabetes patients with those in matched healthy donors. Regulatory and stem cell-like memory subsets were isolated from only 8 patients and about eight healthy donors, whereas naive and central memory subsets came from all 28 donors. A total of 85 million to 140 million sorted cells were examined across all samples, and a strong correlation was observed between cell number per subset and RNA yield. The study at large found these results: Shorter templates might be favored by PCR, yet because patient and control samples were amplified and corrected together, any such skew would affect both groups equally. Fewer insertions and more nucleotide deletions at VDJ recombination sites were observed in patients with type 1 diabetes, implying thymic rearrangement abnormalities. Because small numbers of individuals were included in the HLA sub-analyses, any influence of HLA type on TCRB rearrangement was left unresolved. A moderate but significant shortening of TCRB CDR3 length was observed in type 1 diabetes patients in all four CD4+ subsets. The naive, central memory and regulatory TCRB repertoires appeared to resemble one another more closely among patients than among healthy donors. Sequencing cDNA rather than genomic DNA could over-represent highly expressing activated cells, although activation and CD3 levels did not differ between groups.

From each donor, a single peripheral blood sample of approximately 110 mL on average was drawn into heparinised tubes. A BD FACSAria II was used to sort naive, central memory, regulatory and stem cell-like memory CD4+ T cells with a panel that included CD45RO, CCR7, CD25, CD127, CD95 and CD27. A purity above 98% was achieved for all sorted populations. PBMCs were isolated right away by Lymphoprep density gradient centrifugation and were stained directly, without culture. So that batch effects would be minimized, each experiment stained and sorted samples in pairs, pairing one healthy donor with one patient. The entire isolated RNA was reverse transcribed using the High Capacity cDNA Reverse Transcription Kit, and thus expressed TCRB transcripts were sequenced. Deep immunoSEQ sequencing was performed on naive, central memory and regulatory T cell samples, with an average of around 3.4 million total reads per sample. Sorted cells were lysed in RLT buffer and RNA was extracted with DNase-treated RNeasy Micro or Mini kits, depending on cell number. To prevent cross-contamination, every cell subset was processed on its own, while patient and healthy donor samples were processed together. The immunoSEQ multiplex PCR was used to amplify TCRB sequences from cDNA, generating 87-bp fragments that spanned the CDR3 region. Sequencing of the amplicons was performed on the Illumina HiSeq platform. The published analysis was carried out like this. PCR bias was computationally corrected using synthetic template baselines, reads within Hamming distance 2 were collapsed, and singletons that could not be merged were discarded. Reads were aligned against IMGT to assign V, D and J genes, CDR3 length and insertions or deletions at six rearrangement sites. Within each subset, clonotype counts were normalized to sorted cell number, after which true diversity and Gini coefficients were computed with the tcR R package. The overlap coefficient, calculated on TCRB nucleotide sequences, was used to measure repertoire sharing. As a proxy for the pre-selection repertoire, out-of-frame TCRB sequences from naive cells were analyzed. TCRdb obtained this table from immuneACCESS and retained in-frame rearrangements with V and J assigned. These tables miss some clones; where compared with another copy, unresolved V genes account for less than half of the shortfall, and the remainder is unexplained. For V, J and clone size, that table is used; D and trimming come from the DNA. The sample profile shows around 250,000 clones; approximately 15% of them were found once. Clones ranked in the top ten supply about 0.018% of the sample.

This clone appeared a few times. Its antigen has not been determined. Per-base quality was not reported, and no clone a single base away is much larger than it. The specimen sequenced was naive CD4+ T cells from blood. The cell subset or site label here, explained by the study, means: true naive CD4+ T cells. The clonotype was recovered from a man younger than 45 with type 1 diabetes.

The CDR3 region reads CASMASNYGYTF. The DNA sequence follows: TGTGCCAGCATGGCCAGTAATTATGGCTACACCTTC. The rearranged chain carries TRBV6-6 and TRBJ1-2; no D gene call is confident. V and J are truncated by 7 bases and 5 bases respectively, leaving an intervening sequence of 11 bases. The CDR1 and CDR2 encoded by the germline V gene (reference sequence) are MNHNY and SVGAGI. From its cysteine to its phenylalanine, the CDR3 spans 12 amino acids. Kept here is only the CDR3 DNA, which spans 36 bases and is read in frame from base 1.